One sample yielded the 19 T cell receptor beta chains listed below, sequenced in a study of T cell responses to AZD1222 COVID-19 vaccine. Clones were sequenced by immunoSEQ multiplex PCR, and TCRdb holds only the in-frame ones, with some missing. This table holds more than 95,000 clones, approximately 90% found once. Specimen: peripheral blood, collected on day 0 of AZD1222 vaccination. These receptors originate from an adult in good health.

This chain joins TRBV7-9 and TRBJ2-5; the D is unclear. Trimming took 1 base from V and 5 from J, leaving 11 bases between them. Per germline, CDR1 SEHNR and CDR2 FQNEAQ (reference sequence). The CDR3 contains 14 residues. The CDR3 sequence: CASSLGNSLETQYF. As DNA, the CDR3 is TGTGCCAGCAGCTTAGGAAATAGCTTGGAGACCCAGTACTTC. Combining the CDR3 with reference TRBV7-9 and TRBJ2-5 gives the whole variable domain DTGVSQNPRHKITKRGQNVTFRCDPISEHNRLYWYRQTLGQGPEFLTYFQNEAQLEKSRLLSDRFSAERPKGSFSTLEIQRTEQGDSAMYLCASSLGNSLETQYFGPGTRLLVL.

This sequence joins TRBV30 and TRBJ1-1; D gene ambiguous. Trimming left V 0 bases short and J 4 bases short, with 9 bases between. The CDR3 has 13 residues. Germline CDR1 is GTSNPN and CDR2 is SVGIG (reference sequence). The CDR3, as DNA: TGTGCCTGGAGTGTATCAAGGAGCACTGAAGCTTTCTTT. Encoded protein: CAWSVSRSTEAFF.

The CDR3 DNA reads as TGTGCCAGCAGCGGGACATCGGGTTCCGGCTACACCTTC. It encodes CASSGTSGSGYTF. V gene TRBV6-5 combines with J gene TRBJ1-2, with D perhaps matching TRBD1 (6 bases). This CDR3 has 13 amino acids. Per the germline V gene, CDR1 is MNHEY and CDR2 is SVGAGI. V lost 6 bases and J lost 8, with 16 bases in between.

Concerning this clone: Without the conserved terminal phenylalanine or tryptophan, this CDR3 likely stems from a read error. The CDR3 DNA reads TGCGCCAGCAGGGACGGTAATTCACCCCTCCACCTT. Amino acids: CASRDGNSPLHL. V gene TRBV10-2 combines with J gene TRBJ1-6, with D hard to call. V was cut by 6 bases and J by 6 bases, with 6 bases left in between. Looked up from germline, CDR1 is WSHSY and CDR2 is SAAADI. There are 12 residues in the CDR3.

CDR3 DNA sequence: TGTGCCAGCAGCCCCCAGGGGGCAGGGGAGCAGTACTTC. Its translation: CASSPQGAGEQYF. The rearrangement joins TRBV7-3 to TRBJ2-7, with 8 bases fitting TRBD1. The length of the CDR3 is 13 residues. J gave up 7 bases and V 5 bases, and 7 bases lay outside the gene matches. CDR1 SGHTA and CDR2 FQGTGA come from the germline V gene. The whole variable domain, filled in from reference TRBV7-3 and TRBJ2-7, reads GAGVSQTPSNKVTEKGKYVELRCDPISGHTALYWYRQSLGQGPEFLIYFQGTGAADDSGLPNDRFFAVRPEGSVSTLKIQRTERGDSAVYLCASSPQGAGEQYFGPGTRLTVT.

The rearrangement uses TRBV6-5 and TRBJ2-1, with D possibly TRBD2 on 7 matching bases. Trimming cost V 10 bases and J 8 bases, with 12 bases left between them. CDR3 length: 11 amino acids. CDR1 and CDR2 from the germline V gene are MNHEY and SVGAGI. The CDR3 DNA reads TGTGCCACCGGCGGGGGCGATGAGCAGTTCTTC. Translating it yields CATGGGDEQFF.

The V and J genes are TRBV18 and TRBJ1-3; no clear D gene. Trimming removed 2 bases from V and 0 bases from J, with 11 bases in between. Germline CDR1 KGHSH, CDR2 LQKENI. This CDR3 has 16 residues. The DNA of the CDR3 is TGTGCCAGCTCACCATCCGGCAGGTCCTCTGGAAACACCATATATTTT. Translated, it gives CASSPSGRSSGNTIYF.

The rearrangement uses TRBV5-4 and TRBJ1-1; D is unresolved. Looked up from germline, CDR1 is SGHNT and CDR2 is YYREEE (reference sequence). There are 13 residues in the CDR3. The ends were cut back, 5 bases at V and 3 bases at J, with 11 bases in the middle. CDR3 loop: CASRIDGDTEAFF. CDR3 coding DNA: TGTGCCAGCAGAATAGACGGAGACACTGAAGCTTTCTTT.

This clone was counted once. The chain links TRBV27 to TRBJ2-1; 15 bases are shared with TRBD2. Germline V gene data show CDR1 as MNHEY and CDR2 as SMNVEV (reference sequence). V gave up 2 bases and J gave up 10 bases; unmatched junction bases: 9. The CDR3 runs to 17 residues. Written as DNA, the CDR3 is TGTGCCAGCAGTTTAAACCCCGGGACTAGCGGGGGGAGGGAGCAGTTCTTC. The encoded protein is CASSLNPGTSGGREQFF.

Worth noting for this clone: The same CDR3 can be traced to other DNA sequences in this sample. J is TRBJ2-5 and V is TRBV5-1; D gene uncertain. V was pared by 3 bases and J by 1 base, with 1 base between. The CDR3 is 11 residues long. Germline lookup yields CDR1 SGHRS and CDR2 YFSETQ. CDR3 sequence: CASSSQETQYF. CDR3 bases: TGCGCCAGCAGCTCCCAAGAGACCCAGTACTTC.

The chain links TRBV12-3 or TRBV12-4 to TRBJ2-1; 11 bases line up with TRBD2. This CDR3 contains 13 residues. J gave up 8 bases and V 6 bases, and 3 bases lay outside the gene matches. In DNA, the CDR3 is TGTGCCAGCAGACTAGCGGGGGTGGATGAGCAGTTCTTC. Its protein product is CASRLAGVDEQFF.

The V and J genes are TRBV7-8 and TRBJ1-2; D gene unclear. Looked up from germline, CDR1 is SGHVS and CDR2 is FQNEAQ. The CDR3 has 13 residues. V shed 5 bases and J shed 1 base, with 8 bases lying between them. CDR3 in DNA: TGTGCCAGCAGCCCTGACGATAACTATGGCTACACCTTC. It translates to CASSPDDNYGYTF.

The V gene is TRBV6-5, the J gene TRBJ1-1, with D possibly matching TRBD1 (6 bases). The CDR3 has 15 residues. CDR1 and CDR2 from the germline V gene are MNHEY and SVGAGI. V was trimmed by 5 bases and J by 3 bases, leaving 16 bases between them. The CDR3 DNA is TGTGCCAGCAGTAGATCAGGGGATCGGGACACTGAAGCTTTCTTT. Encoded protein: CASSRSGDRDTEAFF.

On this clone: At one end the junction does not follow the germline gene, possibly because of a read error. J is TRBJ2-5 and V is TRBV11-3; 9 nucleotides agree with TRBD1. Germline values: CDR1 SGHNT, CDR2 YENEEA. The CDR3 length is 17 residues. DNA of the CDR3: TGTGCCAGCAGCATAGACGGACAGGGGCACATCTCGGAGACCCAGTACTTC. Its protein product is CASSIDGQGHISETQYF.

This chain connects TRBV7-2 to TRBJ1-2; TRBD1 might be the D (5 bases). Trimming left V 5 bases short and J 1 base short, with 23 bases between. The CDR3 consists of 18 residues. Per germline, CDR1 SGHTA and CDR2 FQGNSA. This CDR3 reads CASSTTAGGLRVNYGYTF. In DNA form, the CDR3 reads TGTGCCAGCAGCACAACCGCCGGGGGGTTGAGAGTTAACTATGGCTACACCTTC.

CDR3 in amino acids: CASSPDGTNEKLFF. CDR3 coding DNA: TGTGCCAGCTCACCAGACGGTACTAATGAAAAACTGTTTTTT. This chain uses TRBV18 with TRBJ1-4; D unclear. Between the trimmed V and J ends, which lost 2 bases and 2 bases, there was a span of 6 bases. The germline V gene encodes CDR1 KGHSH and CDR2 LQKENI. The CDR3 has 14 residues.

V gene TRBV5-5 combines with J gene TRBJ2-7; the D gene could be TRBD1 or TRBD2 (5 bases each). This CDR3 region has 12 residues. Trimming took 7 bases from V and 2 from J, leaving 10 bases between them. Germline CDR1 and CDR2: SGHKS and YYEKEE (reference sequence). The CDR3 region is CASLQGAYEQYF. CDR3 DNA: TGTGCCAGCCTCCAGGGAGCCTACGAGCAGTACTTC.

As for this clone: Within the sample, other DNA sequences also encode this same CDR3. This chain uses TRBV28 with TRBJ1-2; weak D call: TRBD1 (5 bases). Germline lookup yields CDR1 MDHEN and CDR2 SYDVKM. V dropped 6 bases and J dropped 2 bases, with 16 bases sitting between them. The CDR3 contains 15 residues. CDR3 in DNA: TGTGCCAGCAGCTTACCCGGACACCCAAACTATGGCTACACCTTC. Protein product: CASSLPGHPNYGYTF.

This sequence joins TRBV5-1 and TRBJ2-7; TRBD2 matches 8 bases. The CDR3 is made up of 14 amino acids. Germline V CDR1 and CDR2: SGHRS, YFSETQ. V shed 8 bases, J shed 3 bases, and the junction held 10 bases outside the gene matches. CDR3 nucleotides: TGCGCCAGTCGCAAGACGGGGGGGTACTACGAGCAGTACTTC. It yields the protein CASRKTGGYYEQYF.